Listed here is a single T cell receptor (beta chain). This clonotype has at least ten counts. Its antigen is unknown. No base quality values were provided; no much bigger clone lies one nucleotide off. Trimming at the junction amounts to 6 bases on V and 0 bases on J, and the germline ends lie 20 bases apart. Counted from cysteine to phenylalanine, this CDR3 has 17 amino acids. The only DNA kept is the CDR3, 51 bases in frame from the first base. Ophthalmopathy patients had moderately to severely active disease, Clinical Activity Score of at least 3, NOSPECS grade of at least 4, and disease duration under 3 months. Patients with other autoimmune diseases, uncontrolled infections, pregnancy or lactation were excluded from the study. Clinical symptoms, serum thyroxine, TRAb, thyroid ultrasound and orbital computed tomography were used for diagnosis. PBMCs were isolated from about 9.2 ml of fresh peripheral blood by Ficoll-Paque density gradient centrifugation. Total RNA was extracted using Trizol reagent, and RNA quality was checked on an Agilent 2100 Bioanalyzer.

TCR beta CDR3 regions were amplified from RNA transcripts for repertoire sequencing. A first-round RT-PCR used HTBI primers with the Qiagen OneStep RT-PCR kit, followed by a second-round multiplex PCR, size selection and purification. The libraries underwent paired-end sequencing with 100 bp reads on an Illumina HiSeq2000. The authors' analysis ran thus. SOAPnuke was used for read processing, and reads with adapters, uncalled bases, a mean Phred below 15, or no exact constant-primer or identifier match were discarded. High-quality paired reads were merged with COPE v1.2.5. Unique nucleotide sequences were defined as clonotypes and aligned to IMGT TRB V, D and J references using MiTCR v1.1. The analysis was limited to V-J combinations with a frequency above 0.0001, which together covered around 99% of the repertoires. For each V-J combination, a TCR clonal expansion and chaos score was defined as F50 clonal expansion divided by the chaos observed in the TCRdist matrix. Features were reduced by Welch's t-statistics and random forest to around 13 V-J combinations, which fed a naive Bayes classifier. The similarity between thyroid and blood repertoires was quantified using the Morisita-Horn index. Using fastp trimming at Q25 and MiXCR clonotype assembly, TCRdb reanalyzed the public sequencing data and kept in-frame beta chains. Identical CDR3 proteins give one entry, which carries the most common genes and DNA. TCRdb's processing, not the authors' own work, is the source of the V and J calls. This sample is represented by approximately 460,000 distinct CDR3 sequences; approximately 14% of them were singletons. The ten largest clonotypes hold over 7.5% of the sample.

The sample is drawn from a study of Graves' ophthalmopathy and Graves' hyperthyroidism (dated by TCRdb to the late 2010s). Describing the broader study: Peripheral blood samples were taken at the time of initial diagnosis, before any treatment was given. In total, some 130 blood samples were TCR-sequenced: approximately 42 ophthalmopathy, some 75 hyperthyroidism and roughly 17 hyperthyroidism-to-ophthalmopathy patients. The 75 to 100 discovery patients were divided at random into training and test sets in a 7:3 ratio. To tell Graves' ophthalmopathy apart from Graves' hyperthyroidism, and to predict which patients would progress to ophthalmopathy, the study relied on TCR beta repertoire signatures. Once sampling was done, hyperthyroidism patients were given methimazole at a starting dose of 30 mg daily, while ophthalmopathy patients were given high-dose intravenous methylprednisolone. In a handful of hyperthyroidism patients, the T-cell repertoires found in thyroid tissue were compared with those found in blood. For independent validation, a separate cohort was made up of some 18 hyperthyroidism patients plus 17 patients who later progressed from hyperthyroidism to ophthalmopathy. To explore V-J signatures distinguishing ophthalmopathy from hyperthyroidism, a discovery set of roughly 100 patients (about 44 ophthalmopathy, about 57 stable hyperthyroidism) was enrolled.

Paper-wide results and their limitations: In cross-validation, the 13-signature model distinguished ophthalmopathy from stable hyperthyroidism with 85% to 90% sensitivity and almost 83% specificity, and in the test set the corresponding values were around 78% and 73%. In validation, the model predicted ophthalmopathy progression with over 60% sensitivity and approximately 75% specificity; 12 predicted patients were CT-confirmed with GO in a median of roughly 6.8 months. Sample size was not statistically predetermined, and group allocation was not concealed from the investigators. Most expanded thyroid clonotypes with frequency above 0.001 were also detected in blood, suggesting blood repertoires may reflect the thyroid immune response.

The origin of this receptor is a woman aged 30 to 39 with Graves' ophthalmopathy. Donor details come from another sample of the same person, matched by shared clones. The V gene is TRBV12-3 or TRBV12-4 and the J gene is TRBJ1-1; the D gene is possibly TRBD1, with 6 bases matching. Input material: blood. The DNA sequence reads TGTGCCAGCAGCCTTAGTTGGGACATTTCCATGAACACTGAAGCTTTCTTT. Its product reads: CASSLSWDISMNTEAFF.